These T cell receptor beta chains were read from a single sample in a study of T-cell memory formation after mild COVID-19. TCRdb re-called the 5' RACE reads with MiXCR, one entry per CDR3 protein. This sample has 550,000 to 600,000 distinct CDR3 sequences; 15% to 20% occur once, and the top ten carry roughly 7.7%. The material sequenced was PBMCs or a T cell subset sorted from them (not recorded which). The receptors come from an adult woman who had mild COVID-19 (a few samples of this study predate the infection). Cell type and time point are not known. The CDR3 runs from the conserved cysteine through the conserved F or W. Fields, in order: clone size, D gene, J gene, V gene, CDR3 protein, CDR3 DNA. The D gene is left open where the match is weak. Expanded clones get a size class; other rows say once, few or many, or leave the size out.

size: few; D: .; J: TRBJ1-2; V: TRBV2; CDR3: CASRLEDLTMGGYTF; DNA: TGTGCCAGCAGGTTGGAGGATCTTACTATGGGGGGCTACACCTTC
size: .; D: .; J: TRBJ2-7; V: TRBV11-2; CDR3: CASSYLRGRPYEQYF; DNA: TGTGCCAGCAGCTACCTCCGGGGGCGTCCCTACGAGCAGTACTTC
size: .; D: .; J: TRBJ1-2; V: TRBV20-1; CDR3: CSARHSGVTLGYTF; DNA: TGCAGTGCTAGACACTCGGGAGTAACTTTGGGCTACACCTTC
size: .; D: TRBD2; J: TRBJ2-7; V: TRBV20-1; CDR3: CSARSGGASYEQYF; DNA: TGCAGTGCAAGGAGCGGGGGGGCCTCCTACGAGCAGTACTTC
size: .; D: .; J: TRBJ1-2; V: TRBV18; CDR3: CASSRAGPSYGYTF; DNA: TGTGCCAGCTCACGAGCCGGCCCTTCATATGGCTACACCTTC
size: .; D: .; J: TRBJ2-5; V: TRBV18; CDR3: CASSPSRQETQYF; DNA: TGTGCCAGCTCACCGAGCAGACAAGAGACCCAGTACTTC
size: .; D: TRBD2; J: TRBJ2-7; V: TRBV6-2/TRBV6-3; CDR3: CASSYSSIAGEYEQYF; DNA: TGTGCCAGCAGTTACTCGTCTATAGCGGGAGAATACGAGCAGTACTTC
size: many; D: TRBD2; J: TRBJ2-7; V: TRBV7-9; CDR3: CASQTEREYEQYF; DNA: TGTGCCAGCCAAACAGAGCGGGAGTACGAGCAGTACTTC
size: .; D: TRBD2; J: TRBJ2-5; V: TRBV20-1; CDR3: CSARDASGRARETQYF; DNA: TGCAGTGCTAGAGATGCTAGCGGGAGGGCCAGAGAGACCCAGTACTTC
size: few; D: .; J: TRBJ2-7; V: TRBV3-1; CDR3: CASSLWGYEQYF; DNA: TGTGCCAGCAGCCTCTGGGGGTACGAGCAGTACTTC
size: few; D: TRBD2; J: TRBJ2-7; V: TRBV10-3; CDR3: CAISDPSGITYEQYF; DNA: TGTGCCATCAGTGACCCCAGCGGGATCACCTACGAGCAGTACTTC
size: few; D: .; J: TRBJ1-1; V: TRBV20-1; CDR3: CSARGEGMGTEAFF; DNA: TGCAGTGCTAGAGGTGAGGGAATGGGCACTGAAGCTTTCTTT
size: few; D: TRBD1; J: TRBJ1-5; V: TRBV4-2; CDR3: CASSQDESTGAQPQHF; DNA: TGTGCCAGCAGCCAAGATGAATCGACAGGGGCACAGCCCCAGCATTTT
size: .; D: TRBD1; J: TRBJ1-1; V: TRBV24-1; CDR3: CATSDLTGGLNTEAFF; DNA: TGTGCCACCAGTGATCTAACAGGGGGGTTGAACACTGAAGCTTTCTTT
size: few; D: .; J: TRBJ1-2; V: TRBV6-5; CDR3: CASSLQRSVYGYTF; DNA: TGTGCCAGCAGTTTACAACGGTCAGTCTATGGCTACACCTTC
size: few; D: TRBD2; J: TRBJ2-1; V: TRBV20-1; CDR3: CSARARLAGYNEQFF; DNA: TGCAGTGCTAGAGCTAGACTAGCTGGCTACAATGAGCAGTTCTTC
size: many; D: TRBD2; J: TRBJ2-2; V: TRBV7-2; CDR3: CASSPTSGGSLTGELFF; DNA: TGTGCCAGCAGCCCGACTAGCGGGGGGTCTCTCACCGGGGAGCTGTTTTTT
size: few; D: TRBD1; J: TRBJ2-7; V: TRBV18; CDR3: CASSPRDRLDTYEQYF; DNA: TGTGCCAGCTCACCCCGGGACAGACTCGATACCTACGAGCAGTACTTC
size: .; D: .; J: TRBJ2-5; V: TRBV10-3; CDR3: CAISESSDLPEKETQYF; DNA: TGTGCCATCAGTGAGTCTAGTGACTTACCAGAAAAAGAGACCCAGTACTTC
size: .; D: .; J: TRBJ1-2; V: TRBV18; CDR3: CASSPLETVPINYGYTF; DNA: TGTGCCAGCTCACCTTTGGAGACAGTCCCAATAAACTATGGCTACACCTTC
size: .; D: .; J: TRBJ2-1; V: TRBV5-4; CDR3: CASFSTARYNEQFF; DNA: TGTGCCAGTTTCTCGACAGCGCGCTACAATGAGCAGTTCTTC
size: .; D: .; J: TRBJ2-1; V: TRBV12-3/TRBV12-4; CDR3: CASTRPDHLGHEQFF; DNA: TGTGCCAGCACTCGCCCGGACCACCTAGGCCATGAGCAGTTCTTC
size: .; D: .; J: TRBJ2-4; V: TRBV7-9; CDR3: CASSFVTENIQYF; DNA: TGTGCCAGCAGCTTTGTGACAGAAAACATTCAGTACTTC
size: many; D: .; J: TRBJ2-1; V: TRBV29-1; CDR3: CSVSLAEIGQFF; DNA: TGCAGCGTTAGCCTAGCAGAGATTGGGCAGTTCTTC
size: .; D: .; J: TRBJ2-6; V: TRBV25-1; CDR3: CASSDGIRRFSGANVLTF; DNA: TGTGCCAGCAGTGATGGGATCCGGCGCTTCTCTGGGGCCAACGTCCTGACTTTC
size: .; D: TRBD2; J: TRBJ2-4; V: TRBV10-3; CDR3: CAISEAGGPAKNIQYF; DNA: TGTGCCATCAGTGAAGCGGGAGGCCCTGCCAAAAACATTCAGTACTTC
size: many; D: .; J: TRBJ2-1; V: TRBV12-3/TRBV12-4; CDR3: CASRDLESSYNEQFF; DNA: TGTGCCAGCAGAGACTTGGAGAGCTCCTACAATGAGCAGTTCTTC
size: .; D: TRBD2; J: TRBJ2-1; V: TRBV7-9; CDR3: CASREGLAEYNEQFF; DNA: TGTGCCAGCAGGGAGGGACTAGCGGAATACAATGAGCAGTTCTTC
size: .; D: .; J: TRBJ2-2; V: TRBV20-1; CDR3: CSALGQNTGELFF; DNA: TGCAGTGCCCTCGGACAGAACACCGGGGAGCTGTTTTTT
size: .; D: .; J: TRBJ1-1; V: TRBV29-1; CDR3: CSARGGHVNTEAFF; DNA: TGCAGCGCGAGAGGGGGACACGTGAACACTGAAGCTTTCTTT
size: few; D: TRBD2; J: TRBJ2-7; V: TRBV3-1; CDR3: CASSRGTSVAYEQYF; DNA: TGTGCCAGCAGCCGCGGGACTAGCGTAGCCTACGAGCAGTACTTC
size: .; D: .; J: TRBJ1-2; V: TRBV10-3; CDR3: CAISGGDGVNYGYTF; DNA: TGTGCCATCAGTGGGGGGGACGGGGTTAACTATGGCTACACCTTC
size: many; D: TRBD2; J: TRBJ2-4; V: TRBV10-3; CDR3: CAISESALAGGAKNIQYF; DNA: TGTGCCATCAGTGAGTCGGCGCTAGCGGGTGGAGCCAAAAACATTCAGTACTTC
size: .; D: .; J: TRBJ1-2; V: TRBV12-3/TRBV12-4; CDR3: CASTRGTYGYTF; DNA: TGTGCCAGCACCAGGGGTACCTATGGCTACACCTTC
size: many; D: TRBD1; J: TRBJ2-1; V: TRBV5-1; CDR3: CASSLDGQDDEQFF; DNA: TGCGCCAGCAGCTTGGATGGACAGGACGATGAGCAGTTCTTC
size: few; D: TRBD1; J: TRBJ1-2; V: TRBV7-9; CDR3: CASSRQGGYTF; DNA: TGTGCCAGCAGTCGACAGGGTGGCTACACCTTC
size: .; D: .; J: TRBJ1-2; V: TRBV3-1; CDR3: CASSATGQIYGYTF; DNA: TGTGCCAGCAGCGCTACAGGGCAGATCTATGGCTACACCTTC
size: .; D: .; J: TRBJ1-4; V: TRBV20-1; CDR3: CSARDIVNEKLFF; DNA: TGCAGTGCTAGAGATATCGTTAATGAAAAACTGTTTTTT
size: .; D: .; J: TRBJ1-2; V: TRBV5-1; CDR3: CASSLEPNYGYTF; DNA: TGCGCCAGCAGCTTGGAGCCAAACTATGGCTACACCTTC
size: .; D: .; J: TRBJ1-1; V: TRBV6-2/TRBV6-3; CDR3: CASSFARPNTEAFF; DNA: TGTGCCAGCAGTTTTGCCAGGCCGAACACTGAAGCTTTCTTT
size: once; D: .; J: TRBJ2-7; V: TRBV29-1; CDR3: CSVEVAGEASYEQYF; DNA: TGCAGCGTTGAAGTGGCAGGGGAGGCCTCCTACGAGCAGTACTTC
size: .; D: .; J: TRBJ2-2; V: TRBV24-1; CDR3: CATSAYRNTGELFF; DNA: TGTGCCACCAGTGCCTATAGAAACACCGGGGAGCTGTTTTTT
size: few; D: .; J: TRBJ2-1; V: TRBV24-1; CDR3: CATSDPGQYNEQFF; DNA: TGTGCCACCAGTGATCCCGGACAGTACAATGAGCAGTTCTTC
size: few; D: .; J: TRBJ2-5; V: TRBV20-1; CDR3: CSATARQGQKETQYF; DNA: TGCAGTGCTACCGCTCGTCAGGGGCAGAAAGAGACCCAGTACTTC
size: .; D: .; J: TRBJ2-2; V: TRBV3-1; CDR3: CASSQGWYAEGELFF; DNA: TGTGCCAGCAGCCAAGGATGGTATGCGGAGGGGGAGCTGTTTTTT
size: .; D: .; J: TRBJ1-4; V: TRBV20-1; CDR3: CSARRTAGNEKLFF; DNA: TGCAGTGCTAGACGGACAGCCGGTAATGAAAAACTGTTTTTT
size: .; D: .; J: TRBJ1-4; V: TRBV11-2; CDR3: CASSSTGIGEKLFF; DNA: TGTGCCAGCAGCTCCACAGGGATTGGTGAAAAACTGTTTTTT
size: .; D: .; J: TRBJ1-5; V: TRBV2; CDR3: CASSEVKGVRGPQHF; DNA: TGTGCCAGCAGTGAAGTAAAAGGCGTCCGGGGGCCCCAGCATTTT
size: few; D: TRBD2; J: TRBJ2-5; V: TRBV30; CDR3: CAWRERGKETQYF; DNA: TGTGCCTGGAGAGAGCGGGGGAAAGAGACCCAGTACTTC
size: .; D: TRBD2; J: TRBJ2-1; V: TRBV20-1; CDR3: CSARYVAGGSYNEQFF; DNA: TGCAGTGCTAGATACGTAGCGGGGGGTTCCTACAATGAGCAGTTCTTC
size: .; D: .; J: TRBJ1-3; V: TRBV4-1; CDR3: CASSLTSGSSGNTIYF; DNA: TGCGCCAGCAGCCTCACTTCGGGGTCGTCTGGAAACACCATATATTTT
size: .; D: .; J: TRBJ2-7; V: TRBV4-3; CDR3: CASSQTMVAGVSYEQYF; DNA: TGCGCCAGCAGCCAAACTATGGTGGCAGGGGTGTCCTACGAGCAGTACTTC
size: few; D: .; J: TRBJ1-1; V: TRBV4-1; CDR3: CASSQVARDKENTEAFF; DNA: TGCGCCAGCAGCCAAGTCGCGCGGGACAAGGAGAACACTGAAGCTTTCTTT
size: .; D: TRBD2; J: TRBJ2-6; V: TRBV6-5; CDR3: CASSYLAGGLAGANVLTF; DNA: TGTGCCAGCAGTTACCTAGCGGGAGGGTTAGCTGGGGCCAACGTCCTGACTTTC
size: few; D: .; J: TRBJ1-6; V: TRBV9; CDR3: CASSAGDNSPLHF; DNA: TGTGCCAGCAGCGCAGGGGATAATTCACCCCTCCACTTT
size: few; D: TRBD1; J: TRBJ1-1; V: TRBV7-9; CDR3: CASSSAPGTANTEAFF; DNA: TGTGCCAGCAGCTCCGCTCCCGGGACAGCGAACACTGAAGCTTTCTTT
size: .; D: .; J: TRBJ1-2; V: TRBV7-9; CDR3: CASSSQGQLYGYTF; DNA: TGTGCCAGCAGCAGCCAAGGACAGCTTTATGGCTACACCTTC